This T cell receptor (beta chain) was captured by sequencing in a study of blood T cell repertoires in COVID-19 (TCRdb year 2020). Looking at the study overall: Samples from collaborators originated in the United States, Italy and Spain and spanned both the acute and convalescent phases of COVID-19. The prospective study material was composed of cDNA or gDNA derived from T cells, B-cell-depleted T cells, or PBMCs. The dataset comprised deeply sampled blood TCRbeta repertoires from subjects exposed to, actively infected with, or recovered from COVID-19. The repertoires were released in a freely available public database meant as a resource for research on the immune response to SARS-CoV-2. Samples came from the ongoing ImmuneRACE study (first 160 participants) plus 1,254 subjects from 6 global collaborators. The sample metadata nearly always contained a de-identified subject ID, COVID-19 status, age in years and sex. Where HLA class I and class II types were available, the types were taken from metadata supplied by the sample provider, not from assay-based typing. Findings and caveats that apply to the study as a whole: The amount of clinical and demographic metadata varied by source and participant and was provided uncurated.

V is pared back by 3 bases and J by 6 bases, with 19 bases lying between the germline termini. From a lookup of the germline V gene, CDR1 and CDR2 are SGHRS and YFSETQ. Including cysteine and phenylalanine, the CDR3 has 15 amino acids. The read is trimmed to its CDR3 DNA, 45 bases read in frame from base 1. A note on this clone: Its antigen target is currently unknown. Base qualities were left out, and no much larger clone turns up one base away.

Samples from volunteer blood donors who had recovered from COVID-19 were contributed by a second Seattle source. Each collaborating institution followed its own protocols to collect whole blood in K2EDTA tubes. Collaborator samples were shipped for TCRbeta analysis as frozen whole blood, isolated PBMCs, or DNA extracted from either sample type. TCRbeta CDR3 regions were amplified from genomic DNA by means of the immunoSEQ Assay, a bias-controlled multiplex PCR. On the study's bioinformatics: The number of nucleated cells in each sample was estimated by amplification of reference gene primers within the assay. Sequence reads were collapsed and filtered to measure the absolute abundance of every unique TCRbeta CDR3 rearrangement. For each sample, productive Simpson clonality was calculated by taking the square root of Simpson's diversity index across productive rearrangements. As stored in TCRdb, this immuneACCESS dataset retains in-frame rearrangements with V and J assigned. A fraction of the clones does not appear; measured against another copy, unresolved V genes explain less than half of the discrepancy, and the remainder lacks a known reason. That table supplies the V and J calls and clone size; D and trimming were determined from the DNA. The sample profile shows 200,000 to 250,000 clones; over 80% of them were found once. In total, the top ten clones hold more than 1.5% of the sample.

Input material: peripheral blood. The sequence came from a young man who had recovered from COVID-19. The rearrangement joined TRBV5-1 to TRBJ2-7, and possibly TRBD2, on 6 matching bases. The CDR3 protein sequence reads: CASSSRGWGEGEQYF. The nucleotides are TGCGCCAGCAGCTCCCGAGGGTGGGGGGAAGGCGAGCAGTACTTC.